This passage covers 12 T cell receptor beta chains from one sample sequenced in a study of cytomegalovirus exposure and HLA in healthy donors (dated by TCRdb to the late 2010s). Receptors were amplified or captured by the immunoSEQ multiplex PCR assay. For the multiplex PCR, a mixture combining 60 forward primers for TCR Vbeta segments and 13 reverse primers for TCR Jbeta segments was used. Sourced from immuneACCESS, this table was stored by TCRdb with only in-frame sequences that have V and J called. A share of the clones is absent; for the studies checked, an unresolved V gene accounts for under half, and the remainder has no known explanation. For this sample there are over 150,000 clones; roughly 82% appear just once. Approximately 11% of the sample rests with the top ten. Material for sequencing was PBMCs. Receptors originate from a man aged 50-60 years in good health and CMV-seropositive.

This chain joins TRBV11-2 and TRBJ2-5, with 9 bases fitting TRBD2. The CDR3 sequence is 19 residues long. After removal of 0 bases from V and 5 bases from J, the junction contained 16 bases not matched to a gene. Germline V gene sequence: CDR1 SGHAT, CDR2 FQNNGV. Here the CDR3 reads CASSLDQRVQRGAYETQYF. CDR3 bases: TGTGCCAGCAGCTTAGATCAGAGGGTCCAGCGGGGGGCATACGAGACCCAGTACTTC.

This chain uses TRBV4-3 with TRBJ1-2; TRBD1 is a possible D gene (6 bases). CDR1 and CDR2 (germline): LGHNA, YSLEER. Deletions cut 0 bases from V and 8 bases from J, with 13 bases between. The length of the CDR3 is 14 residues. CDR3 nucleotide sequence: TGCGCCAGCAGCCAAGAGCAGGGGCGGTGGGGCTACACCTTC. It is translated as CASSQEQGRWGYTF.

The chain has TRBV19 and TRBJ2-1, with D tentatively TRBD1 (5 bases). Trimming shortened V by 10 bases and J by 2 bases, and 12 bases separated the two germline ends. Germline CDR1 reads LNHDA; CDR2 reads SQIVND (reference sequence). This CDR3 spans 13 amino acids. CDR3 bases: TGTGCCACCAAGGTGGGGCCCTACAATGAGCAGTTCTTC. It codes for CATKVGPYNEQFF.

Concerning this clone: Compared with germline, one end of the junction differs, possibly owing to a read error. The rearrangement uses TRBV5-6 and TRBJ1-1, with D possibly being TRBD1 (5 bases). In germline, CDR1 is SGHDT, CDR2 YYEEEE. CDR3 length equals 16 residues. The CDR3, as DNA: TGTGCCAGCAGCTTGGGTAGGCGGGACGCCAAAGATAGTCGAATCTTT. Amino acid sequence: CASSLGRRDAKDSRIF.

This CDR3 is CASSFYRTSGRVGEQYF. CDR3 coding DNA: TGTGCCAGCAGCTTTTACCGGACTAGCGGGAGGGTAGGCGAGCAGTACTTC. The rearrangement uses TRBV7-9 and TRBJ2-7, with 15 bases lining up with TRBD2. Germline V gives CDR1 SEHNR, CDR2 FQNEAQ (reference sequence). The CDR3 runs 17 residues. After removal of 3 bases from V and 6 bases from J, the junction contained 9 bases not matched to a gene.

Here the CDR3 DNA reads TGTGCCAGCAGTCCGAACAGGGCCGGAGAAAAACTGTTTTTT. Its protein is CASSPNRAGEKLFF. This chain links TRBV6-1 with TRBJ1-4, with D possibly matching TRBD1 (6 bases). This CDR3 comprises 14 residues. Trimming took off 5 bases at V and 8 bases at J, with 15 bases between the two ends. CDR1 and CDR2 from the germline V gene are MNHNS and SASEGT.

CDR3 nucleotide sequence: TGTGCCAGCGCTCAGGGGTTTTCTCAGCCCCAGCATTTT. This codes for CASAQGFSQPQHF. The J gene is TRBJ1-5, the V gene TRBV6-1; TRBD1 might be the D (6 bases). This CDR3 is built from 13 residues. Germline-derived CDR1 and CDR2 are MNHNS and SASEGT. Trimming took off 8 bases at V and 6 bases at J, with 14 bases between the two ends.

The chain links TRBV6-1 to TRBJ1-5, with D perhaps matching TRBD1 (5 bases). Trimming removed 2 bases at V and 6 bases at J, with 14 bases between. The germline CDR1 and CDR2 sequences are MNHNS and SASEGT. The length of the CDR3 is 15 residues. The CDR3 nucleotides are TGTGCCAGCAGTGAACAGGGTAGGGTTGCTCAGCCCCAGCATTTT. The encoded protein is CASSEQGRVAQPQHF.

This chain uses TRBV9 with TRBJ2-2, with 8 bases matching TRBD2. Per germline, CDR1 SGDLS and CDR2 YYNGEE. The CDR3 loop spans 16 amino acids. V trimming: 0 bases; J trimming: 6 bases; junction bases outside the gene matches: 7. CDR3 sequence (DNA): TGTGCCAGCAGCGTAGGGACGGGAGGGGTCGCCGGGGAGCTGTTTTTT. Protein: CASSVGTGGVAGELFF.

The CDR3 here is CATSRDRESHNEQFF. The CDR3 bases are TGTGCCACCAGCAGAGATCGCGAAAGCCACAATGAGCAGTTCTTC. The rearrangement uses TRBV15 and TRBJ2-1; no firm D call. The V gene's germline CDR1 is LNHNV and CDR2 YYDKDF (reference sequence). V lost 0 bases and J 5 bases, leaving 11 bases between the germline ends. CDR3 length: 15 amino acids.

This clone was seen only a few times. This rearrangement joins TRBV5-1 to TRBJ1-2; TRBD1 matches at 9 bases. The junction had 11 bases not matched to a gene; V was cut back by 5 bases and J by 3 bases. The CDR3 extends over 16 amino acids. Germline V gene sequence: CDR1 SGHRS, CDR2 YFSETQ. CDR3 bases: TGCGCCAGCAGACAGGGGGCGGCCCTAGGGGACTATGGCTACACCTTC. Its protein is CASRQGAALGDYGYTF.

This chain connects TRBV27 to TRBJ1-2; tentatively, D is TRBD1 (5 bases). Germline V gene sequence: CDR1 MNHEY, CDR2 SMNVEV (reference sequence). This CDR3 contains 16 residues. V was cut by 2 bases and J by 8 bases, with 21 bases left in between. The CDR3 sequence is CASSLGAWTAHLGYTF. The CDR3 DNA sequence: TGTGCCAGCAGTTTAGGGGCATGGACGGCCCACTTGGGCTACACCTTC.